These 30 T cell receptor beta chains were all obtained from the same sample, sequenced in a study of naive and memory T cell subsets. Amplification of ligated cDNA took four PCR rounds with SP2 and nested alpha and beta constant primers. Each CDR3 protein gets one entry after TCRdb re-called the 5' RACE reads with MiXCR. The sample includes about 57,000 distinct CDR3 sequences, 6.5% to 8.5% of them seen just once. A UMI-containing oligonucleotide was joined by 3' ligation to the TCR cDNA template. These receptors came from a female donor in good health.

This chain links TRBV5-1 with TRBJ2-6, with 8 bases aligning to TRBD1. Trimming removed 0 bases from V and 0 bases from J; junction bases left unmatched: 2. The CDR3 has 17 amino acids. The germline CDR1 and CDR2 sequences are SGHRS and YFSETQ. The CDR3 protein is CASSLAGGASGANVLTF. Here the CDR3 DNA reads TGCGCCAGCAGCTTGGCAGGGGGCGCCTCTGGGGCCAACGTCCTGACTTTC.

This clonotype appeared a few times. The chain recombines TRBV7-2 with TRBJ2-5, with D possibly being TRBD1 (6 bases). The germline V gene encodes CDR1 SGHTA and CDR2 FQGNSA. Trimming left V 2 bases short and J 5 bases short, with 12 bases between. This CDR3 region has 14 residues. In DNA, the CDR3 is TGTGCCAGCAGCTTAAGGGGGATGGGGGAGACCCAGTACTTC. As protein: CASSLRGMGETQYF.

V and J are TRBV20-1 and TRBJ2-7; 7 bases line up with TRBD1. J lost 0 bases, V lost 1 base, and 3 bases had no gene match. The CDR3 totals 14 residues. The germline gives CDR1 DFQATT, CDR2 SNEGSKA (reference sequence). The CDR3 region is CSARGQGSSYEQYF. The CDR3 DNA follows: TGCAGTGCTAGAGGACAGGGAAGCTCCTACGAGCAGTACTTC.

This clonotype was detected ten times or more. The V and J genes are TRBV12-3 or TRBV12-4 and TRBJ2-1; TRBD2 agrees at 13 bases. J lost 7 bases, V lost 4 bases, and 7 bases had no gene match. The CDR3 has 16 amino acids. Here the CDR3 reads CASSSSGTSGANEQFF. The CDR3 DNA sequence: TGTGCCAGCAGTTCATCCGGGACTAGCGGGGCAAATGAGCAGTTCTTC.

This clonotype was picked up many times. This chain links TRBV5-1 with TRBJ2-5; TRBD2 might be the D (5 bases). Trimming cost V 2 bases and J 1 base, with 12 bases left between them. Germline CDR1 reads SGHRS; CDR2 reads YFSETQ. The CDR3 length is 15 residues. CDR3: CASSFVGNLQETQYF. The CDR3 nucleotides are TGCGCCAGCAGCTTTGTCGGGAACCTCCAAGAGACCCAGTACTTC.

In its sample, this clonotype was seen many times. This chain links TRBV7-6 with TRBJ2-3, with 7 bases identical to TRBD2. V dropped 1 base and J dropped 0; count of bases not matched to a gene: 4. The CDR3 has 16 residues. CDR1 is SGHVS, CDR2 FNYEAQ, per germline. DNA for the CDR3: TGTGCCAGCAGCTTAGTGGGGGGGGGGAGCACAGATACGCAGTATTTT. Residues: CASSLVGGGSTDTQYF.

This clonotype was seen a few times. The CDR3 nucleotides read TGTGCCAGCAGCCCCCAGGGGACTGCAACCGGGGAGCTGTTTTTT. It encodes CASSPQGTATGELFF. This rearrangement joins TRBV7-2 to TRBJ2-2; the D call may be TRBD1 or TRBD2 (6 bases each). CDR3 length: 15 amino acids. The V gene's germline CDR1 is SGHTA and CDR2 FQGNSA. With 5 bases removed from V and 5 bases from J, the gap between germline ends came to 15 bases.

This clonotype showed up many times. The chain recombines TRBV12-3 or TRBV12-4 with TRBJ2-7; D gene unclear. This CDR3 spans 13 amino acids. The V end lost 3 bases, the J end lost 3 bases, and 9 bases lay between the germline ends. CDR3 sequence (DNA): TGTGCCAGCAGTTTCCACAGAGGCTACGAGCAGTACTTC. This gives the protein CASSFHRGYEQYF.

This clonotype was observed a few times. This sequence joins TRBV12-3 or TRBV12-4 and TRBJ2-1; the match to TRBD1 covers 7 bases. The CDR3 runs to 15 residues. Trimming removed 3 bases from V and 0 bases from J; junction bases left unmatched: 2. The CDR3 DNA is TGTGCCAGCAGTTTGACAGGGAGCTCCTACAATGAGCAGTTCTTC. Amino acids: CASSLTGSSYNEQFF.

This clonotype was counted many times. The genes are TRBV4-3 and TRBJ2-3; 9 bases fit TRBD2. With V trimmed by 0 bases and J by 5 bases, 6 bases remained unmatched. This CDR3 comprises 16 residues. Germline lookup yields CDR1 LGHNA and CDR2 YSLEER. The CDR3 is CASSQDRRGGLDTQYF. CDR3 nucleotides: TGCGCCAGCAGCCAAGATCGGCGGGGGGGCCTAGATACGCAGTATTTT.

Here the CDR3 DNA reads TGTGCCAGCAGCGGAGGGGGGCTAGCGGGGGGCCGCACAGATACGCAGTATTTT. Amino acid sequence: CASSGGGLAGGRTDTQYF. The gene calls are TRBV5-6 and TRBJ2-3; 11 positions agree with TRBD2. CDR3 length: 18 residues. The germline CDR1 and CDR2 sequences are SGHDT and YYEEEE. J gave up 1 base and V 4 bases, and 11 bases lay outside the gene matches.

Here the CDR3 reads CASSMRDRGTDTQYF. CDR3 DNA sequence: TGTGCCAGTAGTATGCGAGACAGGGGCACAGATACGCAGTATTTT. This chain uses TRBV19 with TRBJ2-3, with 7 nucleotides matching TRBD1. With 3 bases clipped from V and 1 base from J, the junction kept 4 bases outside the gene matches. The CDR3 is made up of 15 amino acids. Germline CDR1 is LNHDA and CDR2 is SQIVND (reference sequence).

The rearrangement links TRBV2 to TRBJ2-1; 9 positions match TRBD2. The CDR3 totals 16 residues. The J segment lost 7 bases and the V segment lost 5 bases, leaving 12 bases of the junction unmatched. Germline assignment: CDR1 SNHLY and CDR2 FYNNEI. The chain's CDR3 is CASSPLRGGRTNEQFF. CDR3 sequence (DNA): TGTGCCAGCAGTCCGTTGCGGGGGGGACGAACGAATGAGCAGTTCTTC.

This chain uses TRBV5-6 with TRBJ2-5; 11 nucleotides agree with TRBD1. In germline, CDR1 is SGHDT, CDR2 YYEEEE. The V gene end was trimmed by 2 bases and the J gene end by 5 bases; junction bases not matched to a gene: 5. This CDR3 contains 15 residues. The CDR3 DNA is TGTGCCAGCAGCTTCGCCGGGACAGGGGGGGAGACCCAGTACTTC. As protein: CASSFAGTGGETQYF.

About this clonotype: A much larger clone lies one base from this, so it may be a read error. The J gene is TRBJ2-2, the V gene TRBV12-3 or TRBV12-4; a weak D match, TRBD1 (6 bases). Trimming stripped 3 bases from V and 3 bases from J, with 11 bases between. This CDR3 has 15 residues. The CDR3 loop is CASSFSDSHTGELFF. CDR3 bases: TGTGCCAGCAGTTTCTCGGACAGTCACACCGGGGAGCTGTTTTTT.

This clonotype was counted many times. The V call is TRBV24-1, the J call TRBJ2-3, with 9 bases aligning to TRBD1. V lost 5 bases, J lost 5 bases, and 1 base stayed unmatched. CDR3 length: 13 residues. The V gene's germline CDR1 is KGHDR and CDR2 SFDVKD. The CDR3 region has the DNA TGTGCCACCAGTGGACAGGGGGGAGATACGCAGTATTTT. The encoded protein is CATSGQGGDTQYF.

This clonotype has ten or more counts. The rearrangement joins TRBV5-6 to TRBJ2-1; D gene uncertain. Germline V lookup: CDR1 SGHDT, CDR2 YYEEEE. The germline V and J ends were trimmed by 4 bases and 12 bases, with 11 bases remaining between them. There are 11 residues in the CDR3. DNA for the CDR3: TGTGCCAGCAGCAAAAGGTTTGGGCAGTTCTTC. Translation: CASSKRFGQFF.

This clonotype showed up many times. The J gene is TRBJ2-2, the V gene TRBV30; possible D gene TRBD2, 5 bases. This CDR3 comprises 15 residues. Trimming removed 0 bases from V and 1 base from J, with 9 bases in between. Per the germline V gene, CDR1 is GTSNPN and CDR2 is SVGIG (reference sequence). CDR3 protein: CAWSVLAGNTGELFF. CDR3 in DNA: TGTGCCTGGAGTGTACTGGCGGGGAACACCGGGGAGCTGTTTTTT.

The V and J genes are TRBV5-4 and TRBJ1-1, with 10 bases matching TRBD1. The CDR3 spans 14 residues. The ends lost 3 bases at V and 7 bases at J; junction bases unmatched: 6. The germline V gene has CDR1 SGHNT and CDR2 YYREEE (reference sequence). The CDR3 DNA reads as TGTGCCAGCAGCTATTGGGACAGGGGTCTTGAAGCTTTCTTT. Encoded protein: CASSYWDRGLEAFF.

Ten or more counts support this clonotype. The chain recombines TRBV14 with TRBJ1-1; TRBD1 is a possible D gene (5 bases). Trimming stripped 2 bases from V and 6 bases from J, with 13 bases between. Per germline, CDR1 SGHDN and CDR2 FVKESK. The length of the CDR3 is 14 residues. For the CDR3, the DNA is TGTGCCAGCAGCCAACGCAGGGTGCAGGCTGAAGCTTTCTTT. Its protein is CASSQRRVQAEAFF.

This clonotype has at least ten counts. The chain couples TRBV20-1 to TRBJ1-3; a weak D match, TRBD1 (5 bases). CDR1 and CDR2 from the germline V gene are DFQATT and SNEGSKA (reference sequence). V was cut by 6 bases and J by 0 bases, with 18 bases left in between. This CDR3 region has 16 residues. The CDR3 DNA sequence: TGCAGTGCGACCCTGCCCCCGGACAACTCTGGAAACACCATATATTTT. Protein: CSATLPPDNSGNTIYF.

This clonotype occurred many times. The chain couples TRBV25-1 to TRBJ1-1; D uncertain. The CDR3 contains 13 residues. Trimming shortened V by 5 bases and J by 2 bases, and 9 bases separated the two germline ends. In germline, CDR1 is MGHDK, CDR2 SYGVNS. CDR3 bases: TGTGCCAGCAGTCCTCGGGTCAACACTGAAGCTTTCTTT. Translating it yields CASSPRVNTEAFF. The whole variable domain, filled in from reference TRBV25-1 and TRBJ1-1, reads EADIYQTPRYLVIGTGKKITLECSQTMGHDKMYWYQQDPGMELHLIHYSYGVNSTEKGDLSSESTVSRIRTEHFPLTLESARPSHTSQYLCASSPRVNTEAFFGQGTRLTVV.

This clonotype was recorded many times. The V call is TRBV7-2, the J call TRBJ1-1; 7 nucleotides match TRBD1. CDR3 length: 14 residues. V lost 3 bases, J lost 3 bases, and 4 bases stayed unmatched. Germline CDR1 reads SGHTA; CDR2 reads FQGNSA. CDR3 amino acids: CASSFKDRDTEAFF. The CDR3, as DNA: TGTGCCAGCAGCTTTAAAGACAGGGACACTGAAGCTTTCTTT. Together with reference TRBV7-2 and TRBJ1-1, the CDR3 gives the full variable domain: GAGVSQSPSNKVTEKGKDVELRCDPISGHTALYWYRQSLGQGLEFLIYFQGNSAPDKSGLPSDRFSAERTGGSVSTLTIQRTQQEDSAVYLCASSFKDRDTEAFFGQGTRLTVV.

With respect to this clonotype: A read error may explain this, as a much larger clone is one base away. V usage is TRBV5-1 and J usage is TRBJ1-2; D may be TRBD1 (5 bases). CDR1 and CDR2 from the germline V gene are SGHRS and YFSETQ. The CDR3 loop spans 16 amino acids. CDR3 in DNA: TGCGCCAGCAGCTTGGCGGGCAGGGAGGTCGGCTATGGCCACACCTTC. It specifies CASSLAGREVGYGHTF.

This clonotype was seen many times. This chain connects TRBV7-9 to TRBJ2-1; 9 nucleotides match TRBD2. The CDR3 has 16 amino acids. The V gene's germline CDR1 is SEHNR and CDR2 FQNEAQ (reference sequence). V was clipped by 0 bases and J by 4 bases; unmatched bases: 4. In DNA, the CDR3 is TGTGCCAGCAGCTTAGCCCTAGCGGGGACTTACAATGAGCAGTTCTTC. It codes for CASSLALAGTYNEQFF.

This clonotype was counted between two and nine times. The chain has TRBV19 and TRBJ1-5; no reliable D call. The CDR3 totals 14 residues. Between the trimmed V and J ends, which lost 7 bases and 1 base, there was a span of 11 bases. Germline-derived CDR1 and CDR2 are LNHDA and SQIVND (reference sequence). The DNA of the CDR3 is TGTGCCAGTATGGCAGCCGTGAGCAATCAGCCCCAGCATTTT. Translation gives CASMAAVSNQPQHF.

This clonotype was detected ten times or more. V and J are TRBV7-3 and TRBJ2-7; D possibly corresponds to TRBD2 (5 bases). CDR1 and CDR2 from the germline V gene are SGHTA and FQGTGA. This CDR3 spans 14 amino acids. Trimming removed 5 bases at V and 4 bases at J, with 15 bases between. CDR3 coding DNA: TGTGCCAGCAGCCTGTCCGGGGATTCTTACGAGCAGTACTTC. Its translation is CASSLSGDSYEQYF.

This clonotype appeared many times. The chain recombines TRBV30 with TRBJ1-1; D is uncertain. Per the germline V gene, CDR1 is GTSNPN and CDR2 is SVGIG (reference sequence). Trimming removed 2 bases at V and 0 bases at J, with 4 bases between. The CDR3 totals 12 residues. DNA for the CDR3: TGTGCCTGGAGTAGGGTGAACACTGAAGCTTTCTTT. Its protein is CAWSRVNTEAFF.

This clonotype was counted many times. The chain employs TRBV7-2 and TRBJ1-1; unclear D gene. This CDR3 is built from 13 residues. V lost 0 bases and J lost 3, with 5 bases in between. Germline V lookup: CDR1 SGHTA, CDR2 FQGNSA. The CDR3, as DNA: TGTGCCAGCAGCTTAGCGGACTACACTGAAGCTTTCTTT. This codes for CASSLADYTEAFF. Full variable domain (missing parts from reference TRBV7-2 and TRBJ1-1): GAGVSQSPSNKVTEKGKDVELRCDPISGHTALYWYRQSLGQGLEFLIYFQGNSAPDKSGLPSDRFSAERTGGSVSTLTIQRTQQEDSAVYLCASSLADYTEAFFGQGTRLTVV.

The chain is built from TRBV5-1 and TRBJ1-2; no firm D call. Deletions cut 4 bases from V and 0 bases from J, with 10 bases between. Germline V gives CDR1 SGHRS, CDR2 YFSETQ. The CDR3 runs to 14 residues. The CDR3 here is CASSPQRTNYGYTF. CDR3 DNA: TGCGCCAGCAGCCCTCAGAGGACTAACTATGGCTACACCTTC.